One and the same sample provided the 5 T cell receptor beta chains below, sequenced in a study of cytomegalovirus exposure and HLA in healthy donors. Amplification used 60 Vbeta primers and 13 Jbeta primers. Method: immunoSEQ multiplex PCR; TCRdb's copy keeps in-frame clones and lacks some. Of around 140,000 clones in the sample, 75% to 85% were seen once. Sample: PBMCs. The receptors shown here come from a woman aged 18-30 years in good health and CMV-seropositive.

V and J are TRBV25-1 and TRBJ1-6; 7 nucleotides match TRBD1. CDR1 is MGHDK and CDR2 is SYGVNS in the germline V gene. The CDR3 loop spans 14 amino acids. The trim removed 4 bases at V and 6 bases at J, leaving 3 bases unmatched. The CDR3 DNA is TGTGCCAGCAGTGGGACAGGCCTTAATTCACCCCTCCACTTT. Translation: CASSGTGLNSPLHF.

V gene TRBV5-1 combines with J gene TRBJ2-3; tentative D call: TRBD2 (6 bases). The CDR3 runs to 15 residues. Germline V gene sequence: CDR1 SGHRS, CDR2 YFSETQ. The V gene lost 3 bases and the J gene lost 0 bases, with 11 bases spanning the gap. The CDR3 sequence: CASSSGLQSTDTQYF. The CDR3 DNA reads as TGCGCCAGCAGCTCTGGACTACAAAGCACAGATACGCAGTATTTT.

Here the CDR3 DNA reads TGTGCCACCAGCAGAGATTTCGGACAGGGGAAGCGGTGGGTCTATGGCTACACCTTC. This encodes CATSRDFGQGKRWVYGYTF. The chain uses TRBV15 and TRBJ1-2; 9 positions agree with TRBD1. Germline CDR1 reads LNHNV; CDR2 reads YYDKDF (reference sequence). The CDR3 loop spans 19 amino acids. J was trimmed by 4 bases and V by 0 bases; bases with no gene match: 15.

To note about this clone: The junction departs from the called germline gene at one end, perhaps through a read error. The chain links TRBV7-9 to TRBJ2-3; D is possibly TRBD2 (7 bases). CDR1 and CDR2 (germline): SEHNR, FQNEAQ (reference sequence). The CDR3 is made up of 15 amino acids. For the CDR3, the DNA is TGTTCCAGCAGTTCTAAGGGGGGGCCATCAGATACGCAGTATTTT. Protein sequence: CSSSSKGGPSDTQYF.

CDR3 DNA sequence: TGTGCCAGCAGTGAGGGGGCGGGGGGTCCTACAGGGGCCAAAAACATTCAGTACTTC. Amino acids: CASSEGAGGPTGAKNIQYF. The genes are TRBV2 and TRBJ2-4; 8 bases agree with TRBD2. CDR1 SNHLY and CDR2 FYNNEI come from the germline V gene. J lost 1 base, V lost 3 bases, and 14 bases had no gene match. The CDR3 contains 19 residues.